This T cell receptor beta chain was captured in a study of T cells in localized non-small cell lung cancer (TCRdb year 2020). About the full investigation: Comparing tumors with uninvolved tumor-adjacent lungs, the study looked at the T cell repertoires of about 240 patients with early-stage NSCLC. The cohort consisted of roughly 240 treatment-naive NSCLC patients whose localized lung tumors had been resected. Of the NSCLC patients, 129 were male and about a hundred were female, and the mean age was approximately 66 years.

Points on this clone: The antigen it binds to is not known. No much larger clone exists at a distance of one base, and base qualities are not known.

Study-wide conclusions, independent of this receptor: Because multi-region tumor sequencing was not performed, intratumor heterogeneity could not be ruled out. Higher blood T cell density associated with longer overall survival, while higher adjacent-lung clonality associated with shorter survival. Uninvolved tumor-adjacent lung showed the highest T cell clonality, higher than tumor, which suggests more focused antigenic responses in the adjacent lung. Because the study design was exploratory, TCR variables were selected using unadjusted p-values without false-discovery rate correction. A median of 57 of the top 100 tumor clones turned up in the paired uninvolved adjacent lung, and 25 to 35 of those clones also ranked among the top 100 of that same adjacent lung.

At diagnosis, peripheral blood, uninvolved tumor-adjacent lung and tumor were collected and were preserved as a mix of fresh-frozen and FFPE material. For TCR repertoire profiling, blood samples were analyzed as peripheral blood mononuclear cells. The immunoSEQ Assay was used to sequence TCR beta CDR3 regions from DNA. Processing in the source paper ran as follows. T cell density was computed as TCR beta template counts normalized to usable DNA estimated by amplifying housekeeping genes. Using the preseqR package, richness was estimated by extrapolating to 120,000 templates for tissue samples and 400,000 templates for PBMC samples. Clonality was defined as one minus Pielou's evenness. To identify tissue-enriched TCRs, differential abundance testing was run on productive amino-acid clonotypes with a minimum total count of 5 and an alpha of 0.1. The Jaccard Index and the Morisita Overlap Index were used to quantify repertoire overlap between compartments. GLIPH grouped TCR beta CDR3s together with public tetramer-defined viral CDR3s, and a viral motif had to include at least three viral sequences and also show V-gene enrichment. Held by TCRdb, this immuneACCESS table contains in-frame sequences only and omits some clones. Under half of the omission traces to an unresolved V gene where checked; the cause of the rest is unknown. V, J and clone size reflect that table, while D and trimming were determined from the DNA. For this sample there are about 52,000 clones; approximately 86% appear just once. Less than 20% of the sample belongs to the ten largest clones.

The origin of this receptor is a female donor with stage II lung adenocarcinoma. The sequencing used PBMCs, collected before any cancer treatment.

The CDR3 sequence is CASSWGLAGTGELFF. The DNA sequence is TGTGCCAGCAGCTGGGGACTAGCGGGAACCGGGGAGCTGTTTTTT. The sequence links TRBV5-4 to TRBJ2-2; 13 bases in between match TRBD2. The CDR3 holds 15 amino acids from the cysteine to the phenylalanine. Only CDR3 DNA remains: 45 bases, in frame from the first base. Germline trimming amounts to 3 bases on V and 5 bases on J, with 1 as the count of junction bases outside the gene matches. CDR1 and CDR2 were assigned from the germline V gene (reference sequence) as SGHNT and YYREEE.